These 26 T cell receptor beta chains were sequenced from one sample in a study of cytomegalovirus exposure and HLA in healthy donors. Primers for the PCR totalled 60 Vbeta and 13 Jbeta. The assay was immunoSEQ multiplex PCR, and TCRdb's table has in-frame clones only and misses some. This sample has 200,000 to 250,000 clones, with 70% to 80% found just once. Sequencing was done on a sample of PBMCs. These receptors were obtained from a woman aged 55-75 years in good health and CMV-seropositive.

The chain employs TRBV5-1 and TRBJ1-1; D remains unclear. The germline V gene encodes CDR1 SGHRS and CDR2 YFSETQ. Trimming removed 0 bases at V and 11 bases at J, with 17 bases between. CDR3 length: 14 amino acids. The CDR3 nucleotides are TGCGCCAGCAGCTTGGGGGTCGGTGAGGGCATGGCTTTCTTT. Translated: CASSLGVGEGMAFF.

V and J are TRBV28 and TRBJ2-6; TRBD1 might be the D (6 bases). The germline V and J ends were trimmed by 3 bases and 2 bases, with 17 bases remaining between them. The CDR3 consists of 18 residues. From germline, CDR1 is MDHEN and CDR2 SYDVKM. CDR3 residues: CASSFMGTPAPGANVLTF. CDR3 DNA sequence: TGTGCCAGCAGTTTCATGGGGACACCGGCCCCTGGGGCCAACGTCCTGACTTTC.

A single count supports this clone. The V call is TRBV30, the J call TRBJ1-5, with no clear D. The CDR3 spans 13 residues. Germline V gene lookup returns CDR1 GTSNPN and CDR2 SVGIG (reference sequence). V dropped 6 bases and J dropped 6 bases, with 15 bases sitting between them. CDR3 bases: TGTGCCTGTCAATTAGCATTAGGTCAGCCCCAGCATTTT. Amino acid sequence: CACQLALGQPQHF.

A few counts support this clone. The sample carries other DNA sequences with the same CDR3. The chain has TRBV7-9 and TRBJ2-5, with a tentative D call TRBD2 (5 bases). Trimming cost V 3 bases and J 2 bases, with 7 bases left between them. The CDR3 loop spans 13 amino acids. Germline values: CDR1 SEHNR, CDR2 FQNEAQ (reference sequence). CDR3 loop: CASSFSGQETQYF. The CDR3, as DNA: TGTGCCAGCAGCTTCTCGGGGCAAGAGACCCAGTACTTC.

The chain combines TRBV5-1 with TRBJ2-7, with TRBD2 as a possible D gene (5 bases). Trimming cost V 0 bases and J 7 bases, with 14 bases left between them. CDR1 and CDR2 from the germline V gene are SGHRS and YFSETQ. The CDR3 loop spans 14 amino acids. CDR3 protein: CASSLEMASLEQYF. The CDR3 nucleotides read TGCGCCAGCAGCTTGGAGATGGCTAGCCTGGAGCAGTACTTC.

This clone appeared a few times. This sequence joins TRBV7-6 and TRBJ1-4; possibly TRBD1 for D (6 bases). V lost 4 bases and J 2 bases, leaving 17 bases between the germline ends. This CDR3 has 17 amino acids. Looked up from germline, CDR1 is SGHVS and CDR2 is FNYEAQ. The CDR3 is CASSSAPQGATNEKLFF. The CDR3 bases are TGTGCCAGCAGCTCTGCCCCACAGGGCGCGACTAATGAAAAACTGTTTTTT.

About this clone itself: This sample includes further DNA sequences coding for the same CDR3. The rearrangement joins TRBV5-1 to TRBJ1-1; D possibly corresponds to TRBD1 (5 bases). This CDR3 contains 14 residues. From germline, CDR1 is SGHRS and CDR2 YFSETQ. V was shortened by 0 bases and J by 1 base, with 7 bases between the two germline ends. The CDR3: CASSLAGSNTEAFF. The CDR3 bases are TGCGCCAGCAGCTTGGCAGGGTCGAACACTGAAGCTTTCTTT. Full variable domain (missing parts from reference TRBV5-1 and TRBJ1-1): KAGVTQTPRYLIKTRGQQVTLSCSPISGHRSVSWYQQTPGQGLQFLFEYFSETQRNKGNFPGRFSGRQFSNSRSEMNVSTLELGDSALYLCASSLAGSNTEAFFGQGTRLTVV.

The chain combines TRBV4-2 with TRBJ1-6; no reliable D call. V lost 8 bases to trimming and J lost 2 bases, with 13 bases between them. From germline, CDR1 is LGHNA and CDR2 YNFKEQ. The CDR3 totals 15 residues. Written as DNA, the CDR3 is TGTGCCAGCGCCGGAACAGTCACCTATAATTCACCCCTCCACTTT. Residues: CASAGTVTYNSPLHF.

The CDR3 sequence is CASSPGGGASYNEQFF. The CDR3 bases are TGTGCCAGCAGCCCGGGAGGGGGGGCCTCCTACAATGAGCAGTTCTTC. The rearrangement uses TRBV5-4 and TRBJ2-1, with TRBD2 matching over 8 bases. The CDR3 runs to 16 residues. Germline CDR1 SGHNT, CDR2 YYREEE (reference sequence). V shed 4 bases, J shed 0 bases, and the junction held 6 bases outside the gene matches.

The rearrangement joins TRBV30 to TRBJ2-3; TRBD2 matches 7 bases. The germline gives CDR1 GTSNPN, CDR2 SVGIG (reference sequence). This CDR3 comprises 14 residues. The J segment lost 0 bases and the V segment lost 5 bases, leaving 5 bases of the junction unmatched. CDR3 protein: CAWGAGDSTDTQYF. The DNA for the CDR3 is TGTGCCTGGGGTGCGGGGGACAGCACAGATACGCAGTATTTT.

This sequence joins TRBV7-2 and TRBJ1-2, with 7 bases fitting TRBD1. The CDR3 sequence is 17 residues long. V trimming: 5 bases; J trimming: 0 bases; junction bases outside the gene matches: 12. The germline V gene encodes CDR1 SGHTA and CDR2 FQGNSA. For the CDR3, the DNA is TGTGCCAGCAGCCTCAGCCACGGGACAGCTCCTAACTATGGCTACACCTTC. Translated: CASSLSHGTAPNYGYTF.

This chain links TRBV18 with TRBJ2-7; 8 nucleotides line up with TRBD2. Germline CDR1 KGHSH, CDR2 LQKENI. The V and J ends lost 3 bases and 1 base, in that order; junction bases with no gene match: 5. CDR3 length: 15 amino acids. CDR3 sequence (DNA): TGTGCCAGCTCACCGAAATTAGCGGGGTCCTACGAGCAGTACTTC. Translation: CASSPKLAGSYEQYF.

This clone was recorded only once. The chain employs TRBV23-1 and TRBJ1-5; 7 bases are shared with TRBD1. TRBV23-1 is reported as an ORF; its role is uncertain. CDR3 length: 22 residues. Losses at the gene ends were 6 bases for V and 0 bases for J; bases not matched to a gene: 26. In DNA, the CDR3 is TGCGCCAGCAGGAAGACACCCATCCTGACAGGGCCTCCCCTATATAGCAATCAGCCCCAGCATTTT. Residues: CASRKTPILTGPPLYSNQPQHF.

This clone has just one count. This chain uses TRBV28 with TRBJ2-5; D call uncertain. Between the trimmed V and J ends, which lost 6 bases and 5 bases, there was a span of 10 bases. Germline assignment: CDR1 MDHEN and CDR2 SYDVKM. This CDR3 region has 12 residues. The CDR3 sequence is CASSGFTETQYF. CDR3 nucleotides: TGTGCCAGCAGCGGGTTCACGGAGACCCAGTACTTC.

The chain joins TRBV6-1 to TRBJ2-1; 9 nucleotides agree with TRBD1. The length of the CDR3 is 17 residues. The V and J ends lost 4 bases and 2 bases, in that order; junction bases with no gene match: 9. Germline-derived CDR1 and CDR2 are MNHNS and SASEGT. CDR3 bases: TGTGCCAGCAGTGGCAGGGGACAGGGTGGGCCCTACAATGAGCAGTTCTTC. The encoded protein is CASSGRGQGGPYNEQFF.

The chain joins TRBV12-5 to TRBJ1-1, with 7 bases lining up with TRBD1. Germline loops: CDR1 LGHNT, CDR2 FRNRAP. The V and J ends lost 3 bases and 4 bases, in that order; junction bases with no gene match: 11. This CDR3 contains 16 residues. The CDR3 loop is CASGFPPRQGGTEAFF. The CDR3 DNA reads TGTGCTAGTGGTTTCCCCCCTAGACAGGGTGGCACTGAAGCTTTCTTT.

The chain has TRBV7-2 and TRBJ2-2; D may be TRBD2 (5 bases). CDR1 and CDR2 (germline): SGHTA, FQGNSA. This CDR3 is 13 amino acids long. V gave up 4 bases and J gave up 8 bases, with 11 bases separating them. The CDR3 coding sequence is TGTGCCAGCAGCTCCGTTTCGGGAGGGGAGCTGTTTTTT. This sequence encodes CASSSVSGGELFF.

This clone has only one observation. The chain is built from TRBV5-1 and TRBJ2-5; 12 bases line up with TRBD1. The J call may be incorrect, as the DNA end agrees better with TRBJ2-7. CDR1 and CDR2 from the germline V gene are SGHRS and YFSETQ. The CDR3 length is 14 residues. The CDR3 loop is CASTWGTGGNEQYF. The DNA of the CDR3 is TGCGCCAGCACCTGGGGGACAGGGGGCAACGAGCAGTACTTC.

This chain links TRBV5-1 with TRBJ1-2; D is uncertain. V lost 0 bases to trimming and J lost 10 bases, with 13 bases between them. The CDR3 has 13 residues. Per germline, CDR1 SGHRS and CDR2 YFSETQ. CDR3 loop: CASSLDQVGVYTF. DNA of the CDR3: TGCGCCAGCAGCTTGGATCAGGTTGGTGTCTACACCTTC.

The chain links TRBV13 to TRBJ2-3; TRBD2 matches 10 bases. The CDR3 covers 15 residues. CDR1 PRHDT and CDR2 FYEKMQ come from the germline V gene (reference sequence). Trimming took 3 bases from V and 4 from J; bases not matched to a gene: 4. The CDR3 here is CASSFRTSGADTQYF. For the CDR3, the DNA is TGTGCCAGCAGCTTTCGGACTAGCGGAGCAGATACGCAGTATTTT.

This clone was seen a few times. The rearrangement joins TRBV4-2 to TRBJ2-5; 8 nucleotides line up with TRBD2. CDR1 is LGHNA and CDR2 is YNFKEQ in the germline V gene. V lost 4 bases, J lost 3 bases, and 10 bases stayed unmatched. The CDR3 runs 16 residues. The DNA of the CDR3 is TGTGCCAGCAGCCGGGATCGAGCGGGAGAGGAAGAGACCCAGTACTTC. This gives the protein CASSRDRAGEEETQYF.

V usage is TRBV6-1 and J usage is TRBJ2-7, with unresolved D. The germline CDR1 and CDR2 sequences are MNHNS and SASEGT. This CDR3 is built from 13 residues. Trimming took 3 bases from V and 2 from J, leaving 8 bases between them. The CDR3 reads CASSEMAPYEQYF. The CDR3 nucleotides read TGTGCCAGCAGTGAGATGGCCCCCTACGAGCAGTACTTC.

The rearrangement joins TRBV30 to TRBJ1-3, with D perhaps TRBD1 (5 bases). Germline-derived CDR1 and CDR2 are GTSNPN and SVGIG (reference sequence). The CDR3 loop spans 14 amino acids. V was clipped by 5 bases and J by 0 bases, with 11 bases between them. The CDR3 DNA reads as TGTGCCTGGGGGGCCGGAAACTCTGGAAACACCATATATTTT. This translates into CAWGAGNSGNTIYF.

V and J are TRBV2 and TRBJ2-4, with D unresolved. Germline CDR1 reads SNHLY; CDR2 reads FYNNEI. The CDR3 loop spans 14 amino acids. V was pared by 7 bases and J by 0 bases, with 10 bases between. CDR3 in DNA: TGTGCCAGCATAGACATAGTAGCCAAAAACATTCAGTACTTC. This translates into CASIDIVAKNIQYF.

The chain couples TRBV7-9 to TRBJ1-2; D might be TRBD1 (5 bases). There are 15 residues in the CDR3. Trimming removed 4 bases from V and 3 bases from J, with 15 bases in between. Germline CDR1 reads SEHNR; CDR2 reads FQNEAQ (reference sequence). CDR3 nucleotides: TGTGCCAGCAGCTCGGGGGGGTCTGGCGACTATGGCTACACCTTC. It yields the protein CASSSGGSGDYGYTF.

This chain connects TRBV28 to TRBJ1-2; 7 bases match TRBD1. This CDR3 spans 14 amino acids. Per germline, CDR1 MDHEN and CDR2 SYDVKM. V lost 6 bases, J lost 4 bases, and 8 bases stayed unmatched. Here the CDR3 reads CASSSTQGPYGYTF. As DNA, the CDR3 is TGTGCCAGCAGCTCTACACAGGGGCCCTATGGCTACACCTTC.